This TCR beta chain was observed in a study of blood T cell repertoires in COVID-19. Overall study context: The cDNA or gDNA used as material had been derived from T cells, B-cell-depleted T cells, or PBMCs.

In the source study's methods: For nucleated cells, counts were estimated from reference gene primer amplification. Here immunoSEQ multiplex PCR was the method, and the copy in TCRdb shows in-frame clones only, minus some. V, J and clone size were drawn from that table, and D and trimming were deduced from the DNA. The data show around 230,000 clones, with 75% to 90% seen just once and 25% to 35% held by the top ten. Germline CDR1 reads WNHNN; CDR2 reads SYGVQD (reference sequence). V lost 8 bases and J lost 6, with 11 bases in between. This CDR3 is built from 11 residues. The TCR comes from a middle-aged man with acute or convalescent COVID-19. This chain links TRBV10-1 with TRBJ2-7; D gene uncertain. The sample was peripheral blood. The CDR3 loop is CASSQEGEQYF. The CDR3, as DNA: TGCGCCAGCTCCCAGGAAGGCGAGCAGTACTTC.